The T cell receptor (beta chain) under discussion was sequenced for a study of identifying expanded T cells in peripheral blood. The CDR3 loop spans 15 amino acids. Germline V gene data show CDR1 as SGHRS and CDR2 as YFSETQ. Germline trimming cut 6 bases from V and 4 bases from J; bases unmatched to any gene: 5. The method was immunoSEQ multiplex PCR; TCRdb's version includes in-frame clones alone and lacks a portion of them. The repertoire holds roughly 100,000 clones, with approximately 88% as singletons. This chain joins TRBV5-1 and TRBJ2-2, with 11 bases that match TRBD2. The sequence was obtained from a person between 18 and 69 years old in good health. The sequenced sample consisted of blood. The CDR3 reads CASTPSGGPTGELFF. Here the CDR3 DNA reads TGCGCCAGCACCCCTAGCGGGGGGCCCACCGGGGAGCTGTTTTTT.